These 6 T cell receptor beta chains came from one sample sequenced in a study of blood T cell repertoires in COVID-19. Generated by immunoSEQ multiplex PCR, the TCRdb table keeps only in-frame clones and is missing some. The sample holds tens of thousands of clones, about 80% seen once. The sequenced material came from peripheral blood. These receptors were collected from a man in his thirties or forties with COVID-19, enrolled during active disease.

The chain has TRBV6-5 and TRBJ1-4, with D possibly matching TRBD1 (6 bases). The CDR3 runs to 16 residues. Germline CDR1 and CDR2: MNHEY and SVGAGI. Trimming removed 1 base from V and 3 bases from J, with 12 bases in between. This CDR3 is CASSYWGHKANEKLFF. The CDR3 bases are TGTGCCAGCAGTTACTGGGGGCACAAAGCTAATGAAAAACTGTTTTTT.

This chain joins TRBV7-6 and TRBJ2-1; 9 nucleotides agree with TRBD2. Germline CDR1 and CDR2: SGHVS and FNYEAQ. The CDR3 contains 13 residues. The ends lost 5 bases at V and 10 bases at J; junction bases unmatched: 6. CDR3 in DNA: TGTGCCAGCAGCCAAAATAGCGGGGGAGAGCAGTTCTTC. Translated, it gives CASSQNSGGEQFF. The complete variable domain, with remaining parts taken from reference TRBV7-6 and TRBJ2-1, reads GAGVSQSPRYKVTKRGQDVALRCDPISGHVSLYWYRQALGQGPEFLTYFNYEAQQDKSGLPNDRFSAERPEGSISTLTIQRTEQRDSAMYRCASSQNSGGEQFFGPGTRLTVL.

This chain connects TRBV7-2 to TRBJ1-6, with D uncertain. The CDR3 has 13 amino acids. V lost 5 bases and J lost 10, with 12 bases in between. Germline CDR1 SGHTA, CDR2 FQGNSA. CDR3 bases: TGTGCCAGCAGCGTCGGGATACAGTCACCCCTCCACTTT. It specifies CASSVGIQSPLHF. Complete variable domain (other parts from reference TRBV7-2 and TRBJ1-6): GAGVSQSPSNKVTEKGKDVELRCDPISGHTALYWYRQSLGQGLEFLIYFQGNSAPDKSGLPSDRFSAERTGGSVSTLTIQRTQQEDSAVYLCASSVGIQSPLHFGNGTRLTVT.

The chain has TRBV5-4 and TRBJ2-7, with D possibly being TRBD2 (6 bases). This CDR3 is 15 amino acids long. V shed 0 bases and J shed 2 bases, with 12 bases lying between them. From germline, CDR1 is SGHNT and CDR2 YYREEE (reference sequence). CDR3 in DNA: TGTGCCAGCAGCTTGGGCAGGGACTCGACCTACGAGCAGTACTTC. Protein: CASSLGRDSTYEQYF.

The chain is built from TRBV29-1 and TRBJ1-1, with TRBD1 matching 9 bases. CDR1 and CDR2 from the germline V gene are SQVTM and ANQGSEA. Trimming removed 4 bases from V and 3 bases from J; junction bases left unmatched: 6. The CDR3 spans 14 residues. CDR3 amino acids: CSVGVGQGYTEAFF. The DNA of the CDR3 is TGCAGCGTTGGAGTAGGACAGGGGTACACTGAAGCTTTCTTT.

This clone was picked up a small number of times. This sequence joins TRBV6-5 and TRBJ1-5; 8 bases align to TRBD1. The trim removed 2 bases at V and 7 bases at J, leaving 4 bases unmatched. The germline V gene encodes CDR1 MNHEY and CDR2 SVGAGI. CDR3 length equals 14 residues. The chain's CDR3 is CASSYKTGVQPQHF. CDR3 coding DNA: TGTGCCAGCAGTTACAAGACAGGGGTGCAGCCCCAGCATTTT.